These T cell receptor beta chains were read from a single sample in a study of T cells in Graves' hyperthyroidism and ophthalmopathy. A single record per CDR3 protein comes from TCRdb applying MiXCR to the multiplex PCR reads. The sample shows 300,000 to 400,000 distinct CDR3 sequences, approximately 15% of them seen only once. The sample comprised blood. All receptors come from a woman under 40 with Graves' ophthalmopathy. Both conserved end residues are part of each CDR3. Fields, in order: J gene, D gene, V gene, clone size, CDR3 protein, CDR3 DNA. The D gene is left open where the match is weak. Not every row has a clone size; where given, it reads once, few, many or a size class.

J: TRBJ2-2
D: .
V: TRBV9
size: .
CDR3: CASSVSGETGELFF
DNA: TGTGCCAGCAGCGTATCCGGGGAAACCGGGGAGCTGTTTTTT

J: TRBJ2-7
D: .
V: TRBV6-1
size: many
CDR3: CASSQERILVTYEQYF
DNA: TGTGCCAGCAGCCAAGAAAGGATTCTAGTCACCTACGAGCAGTACTTC

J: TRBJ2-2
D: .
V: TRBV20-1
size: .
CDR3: CSATQGPTTGELFF
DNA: TGCAGTGCTACCCAGGGCCCGACCACCGGGGAGCTGTTTTTT

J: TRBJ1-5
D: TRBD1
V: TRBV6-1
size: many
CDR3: CASSEGQGYDQPQHF
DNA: TGTGCCAGCAGTGAAGGACAGGGTTATGATCAGCCCCAGCATTTT

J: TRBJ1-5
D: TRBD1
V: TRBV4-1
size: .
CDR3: CASSQDGTGGDQPQHF
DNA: TGCGCCAGCAGCCAAGATGGGACAGGGGGTGATCAGCCCCAGCATTTT

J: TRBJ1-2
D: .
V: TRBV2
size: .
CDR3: CASSEPKKVAYGYTF
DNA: TGTGCCAGCAGTGAGCCAAAAAAGGTCGCCTATGGCTACACCTTC

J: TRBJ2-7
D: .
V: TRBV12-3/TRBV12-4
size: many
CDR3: CASSVHTEQYF
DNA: TGTGCCAGCAGTGTCCATACCGAGCAGTACTTC

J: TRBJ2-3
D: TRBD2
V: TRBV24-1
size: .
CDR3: CATSDLRGGDTDTQYF
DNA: TGTGCCACCAGTGATTTGCGGGGGGGAGACACAGATACGCAGTATTTT

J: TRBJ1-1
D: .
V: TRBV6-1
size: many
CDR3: CASRTTANTEAFF
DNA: TGTGCCAGCAGGACCACAGCAAACACTGAAGCTTTCTTT

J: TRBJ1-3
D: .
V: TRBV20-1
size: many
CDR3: CSARDFGSGNTIYF
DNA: TGCAGTGCTAGAGATTTTGGGTCCGGAAACACCATATATTTT

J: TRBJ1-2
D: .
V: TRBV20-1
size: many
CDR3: CSARDGGGSYGYTF
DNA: TGCAGTGCTAGAGATGGAGGGGGTAGCTATGGCTACACCTTC

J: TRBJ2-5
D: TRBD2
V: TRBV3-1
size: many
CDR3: CASSQERGETQYF
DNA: TGTGCCAGCAGCCAAGAGCGGGGGGAGACCCAGTACTTC

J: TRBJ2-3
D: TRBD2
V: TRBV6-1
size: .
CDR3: CASSSRGGQPDTQYF
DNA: TGTGCCAGCAGCAGTCGGGGGGGCCAGCCAGATACGCAGTATTTT

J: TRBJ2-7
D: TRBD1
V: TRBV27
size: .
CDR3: CASSPNRGEQYF
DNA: TGTGCCAGCAGTCCAAACAGGGGCGAGCAGTACTTC

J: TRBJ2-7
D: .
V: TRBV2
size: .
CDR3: CASSVQGFNEQYF
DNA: TGTGCCAGCAGTGTCCAAGGGTTCAACGAGCAGTACTTC

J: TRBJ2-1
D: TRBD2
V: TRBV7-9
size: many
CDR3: CASSLRAGGEDEQFF
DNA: TGTGCCAGCAGCTTAAGGGCGGGGGGCGAGGATGAGCAGTTCTTC

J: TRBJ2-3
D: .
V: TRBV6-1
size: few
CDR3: CASSEIGSGGQDTQYF
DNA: TGTGCCAGCAGTGAAATTGGGTCGGGGGGCCAAGATACGCAGTATTTT

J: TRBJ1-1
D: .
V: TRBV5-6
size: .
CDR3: CASSFRRQNTEAFF
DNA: TGTGCCAGCAGCTTTCGCCGACAGAACACTGAAGCTTTCTTT

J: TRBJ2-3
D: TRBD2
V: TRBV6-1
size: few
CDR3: CASSDTSGADTQYF
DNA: TGTGCCAGCAGTGACACTAGCGGGGCAGATACGCAGTATTTT

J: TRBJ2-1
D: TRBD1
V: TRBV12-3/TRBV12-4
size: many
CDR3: CASRPGGADEQFF
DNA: TGTGCCAGCAGACCAGGGGGCGCGGATGAGCAGTTCTTC

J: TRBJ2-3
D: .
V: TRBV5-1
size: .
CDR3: CASSLGGQSIPSSTDTQYF
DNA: TGTGCCAGCAGCTTGGGGGGACAGAGTATTCCTTCTAGCACAGATACGCAGTATTTT

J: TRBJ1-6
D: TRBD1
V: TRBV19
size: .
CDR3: CASSLQGDQAPLHF
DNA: TGTGCCAGTAGTCTACAGGGGGATCAGGCACCCCTCCACTTT

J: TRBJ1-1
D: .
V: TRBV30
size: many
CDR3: CAWSPPRTSYYTEAFF
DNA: TGTGCCTGGAGTCCCCCCCGGACATCGTATTACACTGAAGCTTTCTTT

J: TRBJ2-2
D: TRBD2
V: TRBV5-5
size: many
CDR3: CASSRPEAGGKNTGELFF
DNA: TGTGCCAGCAGCCGCCCAGAGGCGGGGGGGAAGAACACCGGGGAGCTGTTTTTT

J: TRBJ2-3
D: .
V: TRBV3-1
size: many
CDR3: CASSQDLILPDTQYF
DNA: TGTGCCAGCAGCCAAGATCTTATACTTCCAGATACGCAGTATTTT

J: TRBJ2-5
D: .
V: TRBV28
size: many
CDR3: CASSLSPSQETQYF
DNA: TGTGCCAGCAGTTTGTCGCCTAGTCAAGAGACCCAGTACTTC

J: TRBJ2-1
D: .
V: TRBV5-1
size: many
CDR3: CASSLELRGHEQFF
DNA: TGCGCCAGCAGCTTGGAACTCCGGGGTCATGAGCAGTTCTTC

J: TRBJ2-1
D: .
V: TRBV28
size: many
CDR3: CASSSVIQFF
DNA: TGTGCCAGCAGTTCCGTCATTCAGTTCTTC

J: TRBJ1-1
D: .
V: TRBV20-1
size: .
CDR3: CSALDGRGDTEAFF
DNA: TGCAGTGCTTTAGACGGGCGCGGTGACACTGAAGCTTTCTTT

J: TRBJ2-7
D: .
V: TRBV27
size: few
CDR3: CASSPSHFYEQYF
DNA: TGTGCCAGCAGCCCTTCCCATTTCTACGAGCAGTACTTC

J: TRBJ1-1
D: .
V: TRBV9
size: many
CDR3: CASSARETEAFF
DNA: TGTGCCAGCAGCGCCAGGGAGACTGAAGCTTTCTTT

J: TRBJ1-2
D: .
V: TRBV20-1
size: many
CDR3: CSARAFGRVANYGYTF
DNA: TGCAGTGCTAGAGCCTTCGGGAGGGTAGCTAACTATGGCTACACCTTC

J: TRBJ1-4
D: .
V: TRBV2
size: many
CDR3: CASRRFVGFGANEKLFF
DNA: TGTGCCAGCAGAAGATTTGTGGGGTTTGGGGCTAATGAAAAACTGTTTTTT

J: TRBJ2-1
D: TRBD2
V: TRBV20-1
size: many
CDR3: CSASLPAGGYNEQFF
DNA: TGCAGTGCTAGTTTACCAGCGGGGGGGTACAATGAGCAGTTCTTC

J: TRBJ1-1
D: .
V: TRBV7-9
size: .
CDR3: CASSLGREETEAFF
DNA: TGTGCCAGCAGCTTAGGCCGGGAGGAGACTGAAGCTTTCTTT

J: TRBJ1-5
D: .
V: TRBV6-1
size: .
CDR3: CASSEAWAAGDSNQPQHF
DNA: TGTGCCAGCAGTGAAGCTTGGGCGGCAGGGGATTCCAATCAGCCCCAGCATTTT

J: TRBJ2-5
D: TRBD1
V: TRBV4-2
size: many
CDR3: CASSQDPGDRVEQTQYF
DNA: TGTGCCAGCAGCCAAGATCCGGGGGACAGGGTAGAACAGACCCAGTACTTC

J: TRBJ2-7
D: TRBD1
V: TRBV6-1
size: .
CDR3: CVSSAVTPGTGSSYEQYF
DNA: TGTGTCAGCAGTGCCGTCACCCCCGGGACAGGGTCCTCCTACGAGCAGTACTTC

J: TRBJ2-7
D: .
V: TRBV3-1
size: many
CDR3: CASSQDGLQNEQYF
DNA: TGTGCCAGCAGCCAAGATGGACTGCAAAACGAGCAGTACTTC

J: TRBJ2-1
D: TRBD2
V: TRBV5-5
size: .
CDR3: CASSLAGGLGNEQFF
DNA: TGTGCCAGCAGCTTGGCGGGGGGGCTAGGTAATGAGCAGTTCTTC

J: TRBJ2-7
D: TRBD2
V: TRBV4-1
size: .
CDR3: CASSPLAGGRYEQYF
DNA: TGCGCCAGCAGCCCACTAGCGGGGGGTCGGTACGAGCAGTACTTC